The clone carrying this T cell receptor beta chain has at least ten counts. What it recognizes is unknown. Active moderate-to-severe ophthalmopathy, Clinical Activity Score at least 3, NOSPECS at least 4, under 3 months' duration. Isolation of PBMCs was performed on around 9.3 ml fresh peripheral blood. The data originate from a study of T cells in Graves' hyperthyroidism and ophthalmopathy. Study conclusions and caveats: Blood also showed most of the thyroid clonotypes that were expanded above 0.001. The model's output predicted ophthalmopathy at a median of 6.5 months prior to onset.

Amplification targeted TCR beta CDR3 regions from RNA transcripts. TCR CDR3 underwent first-round RT-PCR with the HTBI primer set. TCRdb re-analysed the multiplex PCR reads in MiXCR, keeping a single row per CDR3 protein. In the table there are 500,000 to 650,000 distinct CDR3 sequences, approximately 14% of which are singletons. The CDR3 sequence is 13 residues long. V lost 3 bases and J 5 bases, leaving 8 bases between the germline ends. Germline V gene data show CDR1 as MDHEN and CDR2 as SYDVKM. This chain uses TRBV28 with TRBJ1-5, with D hard to call. This receptor was obtained from a woman aged 50 to 65 with Graves' ophthalmopathy. The sample comprised blood. CDR3 residues: CASSFREDQPQHF. The CDR3 DNA reads as TGTGCCAGCAGTTTTCGAGAGGATCAGCCCCAGCATTTT.